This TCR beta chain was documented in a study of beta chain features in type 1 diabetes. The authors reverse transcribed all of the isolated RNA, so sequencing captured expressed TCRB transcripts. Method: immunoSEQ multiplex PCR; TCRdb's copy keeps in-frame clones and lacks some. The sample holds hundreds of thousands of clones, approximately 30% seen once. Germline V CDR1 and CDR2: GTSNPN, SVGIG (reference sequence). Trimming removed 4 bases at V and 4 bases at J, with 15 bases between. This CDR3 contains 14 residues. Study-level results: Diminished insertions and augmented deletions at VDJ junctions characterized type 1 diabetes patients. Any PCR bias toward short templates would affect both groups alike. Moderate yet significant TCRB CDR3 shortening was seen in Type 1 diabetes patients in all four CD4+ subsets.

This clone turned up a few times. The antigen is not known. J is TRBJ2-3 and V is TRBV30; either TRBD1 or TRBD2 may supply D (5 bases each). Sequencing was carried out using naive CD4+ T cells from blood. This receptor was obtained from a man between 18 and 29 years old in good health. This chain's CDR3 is CAWTGLGVADTQYF. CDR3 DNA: TGTGCCTGGACTGGCCTGGGGGTGGCAGATACGCAGTATTTT.